This T cell receptor beta chain originates from a study of T-cell memory formation after mild COVID-19. TCRdb called the 5' RACE reads again in MiXCR, with one record for every CDR3 protein. The sample has fewer than 550,000 distinct CDR3 sequences; 20% are singletons. Concerning this clonotype: Its matching antigen is unknown.

Study results and caveats: Specificity for SARS-CoV-2 was not confirmed among the second-wave clones peaking on day 37.

The sequencing sample was made of PBMCs or a T cell subset sorted from them (not recorded which). The clonotype comes from an adult woman who had mild COVID-19 (a few samples of this study predate the infection). Cell type and time point are not known.

The CDR3 nucleotides are TGTGCCAGCAGCCGTAACTTTGGAGGCACTGAAGCTTTCTTT. This codes for CASSRNFGGTEAFF. This rearrangement joins TRBV3-1 to TRBJ1-1; D ambiguous. The V gene lost 4 bases and the J gene lost 4 bases, with 13 bases spanning the gap. Per germline, CDR1 LGHDT and CDR2 YNNKEL (reference sequence). The CDR3 contains 14 residues.